This TCR beta chain was found in a study of shared clonotypes between healthy human individuals (dated by TCRdb to about 2020). In terms of the full investigation: The cohort included a few men and a couple of women between 18 and 49 years of age. For each donor, CD4 naive and CD4 memory were each given three plates, CD8 naive was given two plates, and CD8 memory was given one plate. Blood TCR repertoires of five healthy adults were deeply sequenced to estimate repertoire size and the extent of clonotype sharing between individuals. To increase sequencing depth and limit assay-specific biases, TCR repertoire library preparation and sequencing were carried out by different laboratories using diverse techniques. Between about 0.8 and 9.5 billion PBMCs per donor were obtained by leukapheresis.

CD8 naive samples consisted of CD45RO-negative cells that were positively selected for CCR7, yielding a CD45RA+CCR7+ population without TemRA cells. The donors were healthy, HIV-negative adults who had no recently reported acute infections or vaccinations. All donors were Caucasian adults living in Nashville, Tennessee, USA. Blood was obtained by leukapheresis, after which PBMCs were separated by Ficoll-Histopaque density gradient centrifugation and cryopreserved in liquid nitrogen vapor phase. Analytical flow cytometry was used to check the purity and quantity of every magnetically sorted T cell population. Genomic DNA was isolated from each sorted fraction and quantified by UV absorbance on a Nanodrop 2000c. Broad study findings and their caveats: Even with the large sequencing depth, rarefaction of the sorted-subset datasets indicated that sequencing was incomplete. Sampling was limited to blood, and TCR repertoires in tissue likely differ from TCR repertoires in blood. Compared with non-shared clonotypes, clonotypes shared by all four sorted-subset donors had higher generation probabilities. Across four donors, about 5% of naive CD4, roughly 3.3% of naive CD8, 2.3% of memory CD4, and 0.3% to 0.45% of memory CD8 clonotypes were shared. Naive subsets generally had larger estimated clonotype richness than memory subsets. Based on pairwise subsampling, the degree of clonotype sharing among donors was expected to be affected by sequencing depth. Because the study included a small number of donors, the genetic and exposure-history diversity represented was limited.

The CDR3 contains 13 residues, cysteine and phenylalanine counted. Only CDR3 DNA is held: 39 bases, read in frame from base 1. Taken from the germline V gene, the CDR1 and CDR2 loops are SGHDT and YYEEEE. Using the deep immunoSEQ assay, multiplex PCR amplified TCR CDR3 regions from genomic DNA. Extracted genomic DNA from each cell subset was distributed evenly across all wells of several immunoSEQ 96-well plates, and each plate was treated as a replicate. For sorted subsets, each replicate PCR was loaded with about 0.2 ug genomic DNA, equivalent to roughly 30,000 T cell genomes. Purified libraries were quantified with a Qubit 3.0 fluorometer, sized on a Bioanalyzer 2100, and re-quantified with the KAPA Library Quantification kit. Every immunoSEQ 96-well plate was sequenced on a separate single-read 150-cycle Illumina NextSeq 550 flow cell. On the authors' methods: Because only junctional sequences without quality scores were contained in the immunoSEQ output, filtering matching that applied to full-length reads could not be performed. Sequences were annotated with PyIR, a Python wrapper for IgBLAST v1.9, using IMGT germline references to assign V/J genes and CDR3. Reads with weak V/J assignments (E-value above 1e-6), missing CDR3, stop codons, out-of-frame junctions, or ambiguous translated residues were removed. V3J clonotypes were defined as sequences sharing an identical inferred V gene, J gene, and CDR3 amino acid sequence. Percentage overlap between repertoires was calculated by dividing the number of shared unique clonotypes by the size of the smaller repertoire. Richness of each repertoire was evaluated using RTK rarefaction, the Chao1 estimator, and Recon v2.1 estimates of unobserved clonotypes. For all TCRbeta clonotypes obtained by the gDNA method from several donors, generation probabilities were computed with OLGA. This is the immuneACCESS table as TCRdb keeps it, with only in-frame sequences that have V and J called. A part of the clones is gone; compared with another copy, unresolved V genes explain less than half, and the rest is unexplained. The D gene and trimming were derived from the DNA, and the V and J assignments and clone size from that table. Present in this sample are some 2 million clones, about 95% of which were seen just once. Clones ranked in the top ten supply about 1.1% of the sample.

Regarding this clone: It has no known antigen specificity. The junction does not match germline at one end; this may be a read error.

The V gene is TRBV5-6 and the J gene is TRBJ1-4, with 10 bases matching TRBD1. Sequenced: naive CD8+ T cells sorted from blood. Reading the label with the study, this specimen's cell subset or site is: CD45RA+CCR7+. This sequence originates from a man younger than 35 in good health. The DNA sequence is TGTGCCAGCAGCTTGGGACAGGGGGCGTTTAGGGAATTT. This sequence encodes CASSLGQGAFREF.